The T cell receptor (beta chain) under discussion was sequenced for a study of cytomegalovirus exposure and HLA in healthy donors. Notes on the study in general: There were 160 or so TCR beta chains listed as cytomegalovirus-associated. There were reportedly fewer N-insertions in an Asian-associated ancestry cluster than the roughly 700-donor mean, in a later analysis.

For this clone: What it binds is not known. Germline and junction disagree at one end, which may indicate a read error.

This CDR3 is 13 amino acids long. Germline CDR1 reads SEHNR; CDR2 reads FQNEAQ (reference sequence). Primers for the PCR totalled 60 Vbeta and 13 Jbeta. Sequenced by immunoSEQ multiplex PCR; TCRdb stores in-frame clones only, minus some. Of 100,000 or so clones listed, roughly 70% were seen once; the top ten hold over 9.5%. The TCR was taken from a man aged 50-59 years in good health and CMV-seronegative. The chain links TRBV7-9 to TRBJ1-1, with 9 bases lining up with TRBD1. The sequencing sample was made of PBMCs. The CDR3 DNA is TGTTCCAGCAGCTTACCGGGACAGGGTGAAGCTTTCTTT. This encodes CSSSLPGQGEAFF.